This T cell receptor beta chain was sequenced during a study of Graves' ophthalmopathy and Graves' hyperthyroidism. This CDR3 is built from 14 residues. V shed 7 bases and J shed 6 bases, with 18 bases lying between them. The germline V gene has CDR1 SGHTA and CDR2 FQGNSA. General observations from the study: Ophthalmopathy and stable hyperthyroidism were discriminated by a 13-signature model, with about 90% sensitivity and nearly 84% specificity. Most thyroid clonotypes expanded beyond 0.001 frequency were also found in blood.

Exclusion applied to patients with other autoimmune diseases, uncontrolled infections, pregnancy or lactation. The diagnosis combined clinical symptoms, thyroxine, TRAb, thyroid ultrasound and orbital computed tomography scans. This clonotype has ten or more counts. Its antigen is not known. Scientists amplified the TCR beta CDR3 regions from RNA transcripts. HTBI primers served in a first-round RT-PCR, which a second-round multiplex PCR followed. A single record per CDR3 protein comes from TCRdb applying MiXCR to the multiplex PCR reads. The sample lists over 500,000 distinct CDR3 sequences; around a fifth were seen once.

The V and J genes are TRBV7-2 and TRBJ1-2, with D possibly being TRBD1 (5 bases). Sequencing was done on a sample of peripheral blood. This clonotype originated in a woman under 30 with stable Graves' hyperthyroidism. Some clones in this sample may be carry-over from other donors' samples. The CDR3 DNA sequence: TGTGCCAGCACCCTCGGCCTGGGGGTAGATGGCTACACCTTC. Protein sequence: CASTLGLGVDGYTF. Full variable domain (remainder filled in from reference TRBV7-2 and TRBJ1-2): GAGVSQSPSNKVTEKGKDVELRCDPISGHTALYWYRQSLGQGLEFLIYFQGNSAPDKSGLPSDRFSAERTGGSVSTLTIQRTQQEDSAVYLCASTLGLGVDGYTFGSGTRLTVV.